This TCR beta chain was retrieved from a study of control samples from healthy donors and cancer patients. Germline loops: CDR1 SGHRS, CDR2 YFSETQ. The CDR3 extends over 15 amino acids. V lost 5 bases, J lost 2 bases, and 16 bases lay in between. Here immunoSEQ multiplex PCR was the method, and the copy in TCRdb shows in-frame clones only, minus some. The sample carries just over 150,000 clones, roughly 89% recorded once. This chain joins TRBV5-1 and TRBJ1-1, with D possibly TRBD1 on 5 matching bases. Sequencing input: blood. The receptor comes from a young man in good health. The CDR3 DNA is TGCGCCAGCAGTTCCCCGGGGGTGGGAAACACTGAAGCTTTCTTT. It encodes CASSSPGVGNTEAFF.